This is a list of T cell receptor beta chains from one sample in a study of blood T cell repertoires in COVID-19. The repertoire was sequenced with immunoSEQ multiplex PCR; TCRdb's copy has only in-frame clones and lacks some. The sample lists some 320,000 clones, roughly 89% occurring once. Sequenced material: PBMCs or T cells enriched from blood (not recorded which). These receptors were collected from a man in his 60s who had recovered from COVID-19. CDR3s include the opening cysteine and the closing phenylalanine or tryptophan. D genes are given only for firm matches. Part of the rows lack a size; the others show once, few, many or a class for expanded clones.

j_gene: TRBJ2-3; v_gene: TRBV24-1; abundance: -; d_gene: TRBD1; CDR3aa: CATSDTGGAPTDTQYF; CDR3nt: TGTGCCACCAGCGATACAGGGGGCGCCCCCACAGATACGCAGTATTTT
j_gene: TRBJ2-1; v_gene: TRBV7-9; abundance: -; d_gene: TRBD2; CDR3aa: CASSPLAGGPDWGEQFF; CDR3nt: TGTGCCAGCAGCCCTTTAGCGGGAGGTCCCGACTGGGGGGAGCAGTTCTTC
j_gene: TRBJ2-7; v_gene: TRBV29-1; abundance: -; d_gene: -; CDR3aa: CSVSTSYEQYF; CDR3nt: TGCAGCGTGTCTACTAGCTACGAGCAGTACTTC
j_gene: TRBJ2-3; v_gene: TRBV5-1; abundance: few; d_gene: -; CDR3aa: CASSLASRTGMLYF; CDR3nt: TGCGCCAGCAGCTTGGCCTCAAGGACTGGGATGTTGTATTTT
j_gene: TRBJ1-4; v_gene: TRBV28; abundance: -; d_gene: -; CDR3aa: CASAGGALNEKLFF; CDR3nt: TGTGCCAGCGCCGGGGGGGCCCTTAATGAAAAACTGTTTTTT
j_gene: TRBJ2-7; v_gene: TRBV28; abundance: -; d_gene: -; CDR3aa: CASLGTESYEQYF; CDR3nt: TGTGCCAGCCTGGGTACGGAGTCCTACGAGCAGTACTTC
j_gene: TRBJ2-5; v_gene: TRBV7-3; abundance: -; d_gene: -; CDR3aa: CASSLMGRGAPQETQYF; CDR3nt: TGTGCCAGCAGCTTAATGGGCAGGGGGGCCCCACAAGAGACCCAGTACTTC
j_gene: TRBJ1-5; v_gene: TRBV4-1; abundance: -; d_gene: -; CDR3aa: CASSPSPGGAVGNQPQHF; CDR3nt: TGCGCCAGCAGCCCCTCCCCGGGGGGGGCAGTGGGCAATCAGCCCCAGCATTTT
j_gene: TRBJ1-1; v_gene: TRBV7-2; abundance: -; d_gene: TRBD1; CDR3aa: CASSLAAGTDYNTEAFF; CDR3nt: TGTGCCAGCAGCTTAGCGGCCGGGACAGATTATAACACTGAAGCTTTCTTT
j_gene: TRBJ1-4; v_gene: TRBV4-1; abundance: once; d_gene: TRBD1; CDR3aa: CASSQHGTGNEKLFF; CDR3nt: TGCGCCAGCAGCCAGCACGGGACAGGTAATGAAAAACTGTTTTTT
j_gene: TRBJ2-1; v_gene: TRBV19; abundance: -; d_gene: TRBD2; CDR3aa: CASSTLAGRSYNEQFF; CDR3nt: TGTGCCAGTAGTACGTTAGCGGGCCGCTCCTACAATGAGCAGTTCTTC
j_gene: TRBJ1-6; v_gene: TRBV4-1; abundance: -; d_gene: TRBD1; CDR3aa: CASSLTMGQGPLEGSPLHF; CDR3nt: TGCGCCAGCAGCCTTACCATGGGACAGGGACCCCTCGAGGGATCACCCCTCCACTTT
j_gene: TRBJ2-1; v_gene: TRBV7-2; abundance: -; d_gene: -; CDR3aa: CASSLASTDEQFF; CDR3nt: TGTGCCAGCAGCTTAGCGTCGACAGATGAGCAGTTCTTC